Sequencing of this TCR beta chain was carried out in a study of tumor and adjacent non-tumor tissue in lung cancer. Study overall: Samples averaged around 4 million productive TCRbeta reads each.

V lost 8 bases and J 11 bases, leaving 18 bases between the germline ends. The CDR3 runs to 12 residues. Germline-derived CDR1 and CDR2 are MNHEY and SVGAGI. No cell sorting was done before RNA was extracted from the tissue. TCRbeta libraries were built with three rounds of nested PCR, modified from ARM-PCR. TCRdb independently ran MiXCR on the multiplex PCR reads; one entry per CDR3 protein. This table holds about 70,000 distinct CDR3 sequences, around 73% found once. Study observations and caveats: Higher tumor TCR diversity was associated with shorter survival. Tumor repertoires had a smaller top 100 clone share than normal lung. Compared with tumor, normal lung showed significantly lower TCR diversity.

Comment on this clonotype: Its target is unknown.

This chain links TRBV6-5 with TRBJ2-5; D may correspond to TRBD1 or TRBD2 (6 bases each). This sequence originates from a man aged 55 to 69 with non-small cell lung cancer. Sequencing input: lung tumor tissue. This CDR3 reads CASGGPGEIQYF. The CDR3 nucleotides read TGTGCCAGCGGGGGGCCGGGAGAGATTCAGTACTTC.